The source of this T cell receptor (beta chain) is a study of T cell responses to AZD1222 COVID-19 vaccine. CDR1 and CDR2 from the germline V gene are SGHAT and FQNNGV. This CDR3 region has 15 residues. Findings and caveats of the study: In the spike-specific TCR repertoire, nearly half reportedly target unmutated variant regions. Mapped onto spike, vaccine-associated CD4 TCRs spanned it and were dominant at 160-218 and 743-854. Females outnumbered males among donors, who were mostly white British; clonal diversity was possibly underestimated.

Notes on this clone: The antigen is undetermined. Its ends do not fully match the called genes, so a read error is possible.

Profiling relied on immunoSEQ multiplex PCR, and the TCRdb table lists in-frame clones only, not all of them. The repertoire includes 130,000 to 150,000 clones, 82% of them detected once, and about 4% sits in the top ten. This specimen was peripheral blood, taken on day 0 of MenACWY control vaccination. J is TRBJ2-7 and V is TRBV11-2; unclear D gene. The TCR sequence derives from an adult in good health. DNA of the CDR3: TGTGCCAGCAGCTTAGATCTGGTCACGCTGGGATTGTCGAACTTC. It encodes CASSLDLVTLGLSNF.